This T cell receptor beta chain is drawn from a study of T cell repertoires in cytomegalovirus infection. For the study at large: CMV infection and matching HLA type were both indicated by public TCR beta signatures. Findings of the study overall: Pooled public TCR beta family frequency picked out CMV carriers with the relevant HLA. HLA-C-restricted TCR beta clonotypes specific for CMV led the ex vivo response.

Points on this clonotype: Its antigen remains unidentified.

From the reads, TCRdb called clonotypes with MiXCR, one entry per CDR3 protein. Of approximately 500,000 distinct CDR3 sequences in the sample, about 15% were seen once. Trimming left V 5 bases short and J 1 base short, with 8 bases between. Germline CDR1 reads SEHNR; CDR2 reads FQNEAQ (reference sequence). The CDR3 covers 13 residues. This clonotype originated in a human donor in good health (CMV status not recorded). Some clones in this sample may be carry-over from other donors' samples. What was sequenced was CD8+ T cells from PBMCs. The V gene is TRBV7-9, the J gene TRBJ1-1; D gene unclear. The CDR3: CASSPIENTEAFF. CDR3 DNA: TGTGCCAGCAGCCCGATTGAGAACACTGAAGCTTTCTTT.